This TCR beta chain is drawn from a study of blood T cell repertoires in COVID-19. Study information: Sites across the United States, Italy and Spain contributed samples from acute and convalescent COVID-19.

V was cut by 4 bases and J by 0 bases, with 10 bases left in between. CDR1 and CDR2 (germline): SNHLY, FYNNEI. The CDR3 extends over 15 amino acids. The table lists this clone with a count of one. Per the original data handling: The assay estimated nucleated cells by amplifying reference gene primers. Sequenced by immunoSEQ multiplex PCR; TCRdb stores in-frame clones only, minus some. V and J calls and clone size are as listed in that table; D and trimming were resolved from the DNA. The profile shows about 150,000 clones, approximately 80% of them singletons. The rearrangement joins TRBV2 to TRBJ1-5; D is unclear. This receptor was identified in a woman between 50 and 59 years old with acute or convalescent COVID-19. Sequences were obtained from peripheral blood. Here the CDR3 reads CASSASRGSNQPQHF. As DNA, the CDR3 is TGTGCCAGCAGTGCATCCCGGGGTAGCAATCAGCCCCAGCATTTT.